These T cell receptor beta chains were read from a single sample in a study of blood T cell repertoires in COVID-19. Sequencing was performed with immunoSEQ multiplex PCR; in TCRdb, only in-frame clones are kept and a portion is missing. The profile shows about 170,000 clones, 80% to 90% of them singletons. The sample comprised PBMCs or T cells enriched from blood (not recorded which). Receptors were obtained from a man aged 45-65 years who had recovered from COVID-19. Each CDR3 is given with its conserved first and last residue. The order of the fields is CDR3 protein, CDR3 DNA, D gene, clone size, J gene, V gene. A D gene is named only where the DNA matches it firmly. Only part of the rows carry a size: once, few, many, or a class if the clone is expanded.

CDR3: CASSYRGQGARSPLHF; DNA: TGTGCCAGCAGTTACAGGGGACAGGGGGCCCGTTCACCCCTCCACTTT; D: TRBD1; size: -; J: TRBJ1-6; V: TRBV6-2/TRBV6-3
CDR3: CASSRVSYEQYF; DNA: TGTGCCAGCAGCCGAGTTTCCTACGAGCAGTACTTC; D: -; size: -; J: TRBJ2-7; V: TRBV12-3/TRBV12-4
CDR3: CASSEGGGQFF; DNA: TGTGCCAGCAGTGAGGGGGGAGGGCAGTTCTTC; D: -; size: -; J: TRBJ2-1; V: TRBV2
CDR3: CASRRGAGELFF; DNA: TGTGCCAGCCGTCGGGGGGCCGGGGAGCTGTTTTTT; D: TRBD2; size: -; J: TRBJ2-2; V: TRBV12-3/TRBV12-4
CDR3: CASSLTSLNEQFF; DNA: TGTGCCAGCAGCTTAACAAGCCTAAATGAGCAGTTCTTC; D: -; size: -; J: TRBJ2-1; V: TRBV7-3
CDR3: CASRAGGSNSPLHF; DNA: TGTGCCAGCAGGGCAGGGGGCTCTAATTCACCCCTCCACTTT; D: TRBD1; size: -; J: TRBJ1-6; V: TRBV3-1/TRBV3-2
CDR3: CASSLEGANYGYTF; DNA: TGTGCCAGCAGCTTGGAGGGGGCTAACTATGGCTACACCTTC; D: -; size: once; J: TRBJ1-2; V: TRBV5-8
CDR3: CASSGFTGTSGETQYF; DNA: TGTGCCAGCAGTGGATTTACCGGGACTAGCGGCGAAACGCAGTACTTC; D: TRBD2; size: -; J: TRBJ2-5; V: TRBV6-6
CDR3: CASRATSSSQYF; DNA: TGTGCCAGCAGAGCCACCTCTTCTTCGCAGTATTTT; D: -; size: -; J: TRBJ2-3; V: TRBV2
CDR3: CASSQGTGQYGYTF; DNA: TGTGCCAGCAGTCAAGGAACAGGCCAATATGGCTACACCTTC; D: -; size: -; J: TRBJ1-2; V: TRBV6-6
CDR3: CASRKTGINQPQHF; DNA: TGTGCCAGCAGGAAAACAGGGATCAATCAGCCCCAGCATTTT; D: -; size: -; J: TRBJ1-5; V: TRBV5-8
CDR3: CASSDPSGPNYNEQFF; DNA: TGCGCCAGCAGTGACCCGAGCGGGCCTAACTACAATGAGCAGTTCTTC; D: -; size: -; J: TRBJ2-1; V: TRBV10-1
CDR3: CASSQRTSNAETQYF; DNA: TGTGCCAGCAGCCAAAGGACTAGTAATGCAGAGACCCAGTACTTC; D: TRBD2; size: -; J: TRBJ2-5; V: TRBV11-2
CDR3: CASSQDSPGGGEKLFF; DNA: TGTGCCAGCAGCCAAGATAGTCCAGGGGGAGGTGAAAAACTGTTTTTT; D: TRBD1; size: once; J: TRBJ1-4; V: TRBV4-2
CDR3: CASSYILSTDTQYF; DNA: TGTGCCAGCAGTTACATTCTTAGCACAGATACGCAGTATTTT; D: -; size: -; J: TRBJ2-3; V: TRBV6-2/TRBV6-3
CDR3: CASSPGQNYGYTF; DNA: TGTGCCAGCAGCCCGGGACAGAACTATGGCTACACCTTC; D: TRBD1; size: -; J: TRBJ1-2; V: TRBV11-2
CDR3: CASRGLNYGYTF; DNA: TGTGCCAGCAGGGGGCTTAACTATGGCTACACCTTC; D: -; size: -; J: TRBJ1-2; V: TRBV5-4
CDR3: CASRQNDQGWNTEAFF; DNA: TGCGCCAGCAGACAAAATGATCAGGGGTGGAACACTGAAGCTTTCTTT; D: -; size: -; J: TRBJ1-1; V: TRBV4-1
CDR3: CAISPGQLNTEAFF; DNA: TGTGCCATCAGTCCGGGACAACTAAACACTGAAGCTTTCTTT; D: -; size: -; J: TRBJ1-1; V: TRBV10-3
CDR3: CASSQHRETEAFF; DNA: TGTGCCAGCAGCCAACATCGGGAGACTGAAGCTTTCTTT; D: -; size: -; J: TRBJ1-1; V: TRBV3-1/TRBV3-2
CDR3: CASGFGQGANQPQHF; DNA: TGTGCTAGTGGTTTCGGCCAGGGGGCTAATCAGCCCCAGCATTTT; D: TRBD1; size: -; J: TRBJ1-5; V: TRBV12-5
CDR3: CASSFRDRGYTF; DNA: TGTGCCAGCAGCTTTAGGGACAGAGGCTACACCTTC; D: TRBD1; size: -; J: TRBJ1-2; V: TRBV7-9
CDR3: CASSNLRTGPYNEQFF; DNA: TGTGCCAGCAGTAACTTAAGGACAGGGCCCTACAATGAGCAGTTCTTC; D: TRBD1; size: few; J: TRBJ2-1; V: TRBV27
CDR3: CASSHYSEQYF; DNA: TGTGCCAGCAGCCACTATTCCGAGCAGTACTTC; D: -; size: -; J: TRBJ2-7; V: TRBV6-5
CDR3: CAFQGSGNTIYF; DNA: TGTGCCTTCCAGGGATCTGGAAACACCATATATTTT; D: -; size: -; J: TRBJ1-3; V: TRBV30
CDR3: CASSLKGANFVYGYTF; DNA: TGTGCCAGCAGTTTAAAGGGAGCGAATTTTGTCTATGGCTACACCTTC; D: -; size: -; J: TRBJ1-2; V: TRBV27
CDR3: CASRGGTATNEKLFF; DNA: TGTGCCAGCAGGGGCGGGACAGCAACTAATGAAAAACTGTTTTTT; D: TRBD1; size: -; J: TRBJ1-4; V: TRBV6-5
CDR3: CASSLWSIRTATNEKLFF; DNA: TGTGCCAGCAGTTTATGGTCCATACGGACAGCAACTAATGAAAAACTGTTTTTT; D: -; size: -; J: TRBJ1-4; V: TRBV28
CDR3: CASSSLTGGTGEQYF; DNA: TGTGCCAGCAGCTCCCTCACAGGGGGCACGGGCGAGCAGTACTTC; D: TRBD1; size: -; J: TRBJ2-7; V: TRBV7-9
CDR3: CASNVGQGPNYGYTF; DNA: TGTGCCAGTAATGTGGGACAGGGTCCCAACTATGGCTACACCTTC; D: TRBD1; size: -; J: TRBJ1-2; V: TRBV19
CDR3: CASSLLPRSTRGHEQYF; DNA: TGTGCCAGCAGCTTGTTACCCAGATCTACTAGAGGCCACGAGCAGTACTTC; D: -; size: -; J: TRBJ2-7; V: TRBV5-4
CDR3: CASSSSSYNSPLHF; DNA: TGTGCCAGCAGTTCGAGCTCCTATAATTCACCCCTCCACTTT; D: -; size: once; J: TRBJ1-6; V: TRBV5-4
CDR3: CASSPVLGPEAFF; DNA: TGTGCCAGCTCACCGGTCCTGGGCCCTGAAGCTTTCTTT; D: -; size: -; J: TRBJ1-1; V: TRBV18